This TCR beta chain was captured in a study of OX40 agonist ivuxolimab in advanced cancers. At the level of the study: All patients had ivuxolimab intravenously every 2 weeks at 0.01 to 10 mg/kg. Enrollees could have had prior anti-PD-1, anti-PD-L1 or anti-CTLA-4 therapy, which about 40% had received.

Overall study findings and caveats: Dose levels from 0.1 to 3.0 mg/kg saw CD4+ and CD8+ blood T cells expand clonally by week 6. The antigen specificity of the peripheral T cells (those that were expanded) was not determined.

This clone appeared once. Its antigen remains unknown. CDR3 length: 12 residues. Germline V CDR1 and CDR2: SQVTM, ANQGSEA. The ends lost 5 bases at V and 8 bases at J; junction bases unmatched: 7. Method: immunoSEQ multiplex PCR; TCRdb's copy keeps in-frame clones and lacks some. The sample lists some 96,000 clones, less than 95% occurring once. The sample was CD4+ or CD8+ T cells sorted from blood, taken in a trial of the OX40 agonist ivuxolimab. The receptor was isolated from an adult with an advanced solid tumor such as melanoma, head and neck, liver or kidney cancer. The chain employs TRBV29-1 and TRBJ2-7; TRBD1 aligns across 9 bases. The chain's CDR3 is CSVRTQGAKQYF. CDR3 nucleotides: TGCAGCGTTAGAACACAGGGGGCGAAGCAGTACTTC.